This entry lists 5 T cell receptor beta chains sequenced from one sample in a study of cytomegalovirus exposure and HLA in healthy donors. Primers for the PCR totalled 60 Vbeta and 13 Jbeta. Clones were sequenced by immunoSEQ multiplex PCR, and TCRdb holds only the in-frame ones, with some missing. The sample lists about 130,000 clones, 70% to 85% occurring once. What was sequenced was PBMCs. The receptors here all came from a male donor in good health and CMV-seropositive.

The CDR3 nucleotides are TGTGCCAGTAGTCCCCAGGCGGGGTTGAACACAGATACGCAGTATTTT. It translates to CASSPQAGLNTDTQYF. This chain joins TRBV19 and TRBJ2-3, with D possibly being TRBD2 (6 bases). Germline CDR1 LNHDA, CDR2 SQIVND (reference sequence). V lost 5 bases and J lost 2, with 17 bases in between. CDR3 length equals 16 residues.

This rearrangement joins TRBV2 to TRBJ2-7; D might be TRBD1 (6 bases). The ends were cut back, 8 bases at V and 2 bases at J, with 16 bases in the middle. The CDR3 is 14 amino acids. Germline CDR1 reads SNHLY; CDR2 reads FYNNEI. The CDR3 protein is CASGTGTLAYEQYF. The DNA of the CDR3 is TGTGCCAGCGGCACCGGGACATTAGCCTACGAGCAGTACTTC.

The chain combines TRBV28 with TRBJ2-2, with D perhaps TRBD2 (6 bases). The CDR3 extends over 15 amino acids. Trimming took off 1 base at V and 5 bases at J, with 11 bases between the two ends. Germline V gene data show CDR1 as MDHEN and CDR2 as SYDVKM. The CDR3 DNA reads TGTGCCAGCAGTTTATCGGGGGTTCGAACCGGGGAGCTGTTTTTT. It translates to CASSLSGVRTGELFF.

The V and J genes are TRBV28 and TRBJ1-2; 10 bases are shared with TRBD1. The J segment lost 8 bases and the V segment lost 4 bases, leaving 10 bases of the junction unmatched. The length of the CDR3 is 15 residues. The germline V gene has CDR1 MDHEN and CDR2 SYDVKM. The CDR3 reads CASSSPRQGAGGYTF. CDR3 sequence (DNA): TGTGCCAGCAGTTCCCCTCGACAGGGGGCGGGAGGCTACACCTTC.

Note on this clone: This same CDR3 is encoded by further DNA sequences in the sample. The chain employs TRBV6-5 and TRBJ2-7, with 8 positions matching TRBD1. V lost 6 bases to trimming and J lost 4 bases; unmatched junction nucleotides: 5. This CDR3 contains 13 residues. Looked up from germline, CDR1 is MNHEY and CDR2 is SVGAGI. CDR3 nucleotides: TGTGCCAGCAGGCAGGGGGCGGGGTACGAGCAGTACTTC. Translated, it gives CASRQGAGYEQYF.